One and the same sample provided the 25 T cell receptor beta chains below, sequenced in a study of blood T cell repertoires in COVID-19. Assay used: immunoSEQ multiplex PCR; TCRdb lists only in-frame clones, some missing. The sample has fewer than 350,000 clones, around nine tenths seen once. The specimen sequenced was PBMCs or T cells enriched from blood (not recorded which). Receptors originate from a man aged 55 to 70 who had recovered from COVID-19.

The chain has TRBV2 and TRBJ2-5, with 8 bases fitting TRBD1. The germline V gene has CDR1 SNHLY and CDR2 FYNNEI. The ends lost 5 bases at V and 4 bases at J; junction bases unmatched: 3. This CDR3 has 13 amino acids. CDR3 sequence reads: CASSYTGGETQYF. The CDR3 DNA sequence: TGTGCCAGCAGTTATACAGGGGGAGAGACCCAGTACTTC.

The V gene is TRBV5-4, the J gene TRBJ2-7; possible D gene TRBD1, 6 bases. The V end lost 0 bases, the J end lost 4 bases, and 11 bases lay between the germline ends. CDR1 SGHNT and CDR2 YYREEE come from the germline V gene (reference sequence). There are 14 residues in the CDR3. CDR3 residues: CASSLEGTTYEQYF. The CDR3 DNA reads as TGTGCCAGCAGCTTGGAAGGGACAACTTACGAGCAGTACTTC.

The V gene is TRBV5-6, the J gene TRBJ2-7; 9 bases agree with TRBD2. Trimming removed 4 bases from V and 3 bases from J; junction bases left unmatched: 8. Per the germline V gene, CDR1 is SGHDT and CDR2 is YYEEEE. The CDR3 loop spans 15 amino acids. CDR3: CASSQVTSGLYEQYF. In nucleotides, the CDR3 is TGTGCCAGCAGCCAGGTGACTAGCGGACTCTACGAGCAGTACTTC.

This chain links TRBV24-1 with TRBJ2-3, with 11 positions matching TRBD2. CDR1 and CDR2 from the germline V gene are KGHDR and SFDVKD. The CDR3 contains 16 residues. V was clipped by 6 bases and J by 2 bases; unmatched bases: 6. This CDR3 is CATSLGLAEATDTQYF. CDR3 nucleotides: TGTGCCACCAGTCTGGGACTAGCGGAGGCCACAGATACGCAGTATTTT.

Concerning this clone: One end of the junction fails to match germline, which may point to a read error. This rearrangement joins TRBV6-5 to TRBJ1-2, with TRBD1 identical over 8 bases. Germline lookup yields CDR1 MNHEY and CDR2 SVGAGI. The CDR3 runs to 13 residues. CDR3 loop: CASSSGGDYGHTF. The CDR3, as DNA: TGTGCCAGCAGTTCAGGGGGCGACTATGGCCACACCTTC.

The chain employs TRBV28 and TRBJ2-5, with D possibly matching TRBD1 (5 bases). The germline V and J ends were trimmed by 6 bases and 5 bases, with 13 bases remaining between them. Germline V gene sequence: CDR1 MDHEN, CDR2 SYDVKM. The CDR3 sequence is 13 residues long. For the CDR3, the DNA is TGTGCCAGCAGCTCGGCAGGGCGGGAGACCCAGTACTTC. Translating it yields CASSSAGRETQYF.

This clone was counted once. The chain links TRBV7-2 to TRBJ2-1, with 12 bases matching TRBD2. The CDR3 is made up of 14 amino acids. The J segment lost 8 bases and the V segment lost 2 bases, leaving 1 base of the junction unmatched. CDR1 is SGHTA and CDR2 is FQGNSA in the germline V gene. This CDR3 reads CASSLLAGGYEQFF. For the CDR3, the DNA is TGTGCCAGCAGCTTACTAGCGGGAGGGTATGAGCAGTTCTTC.

The rearrangement joins TRBV9 to TRBJ1-2, with 8 positions matching TRBD1. CDR1 is SGDLS and CDR2 is YYNGEE in the germline V gene. The CDR3 extends over 14 amino acids. V lost 0 bases to trimming and J lost 4 bases; unmatched junction nucleotides: 2. DNA for the CDR3: TGTGCCAGCAGCGTAGATACAGGGGGCTATGGCTACACCTTC. Translation: CASSVDTGGYGYTF. The variable domain in full, with the rest retrieved from reference TRBV9 and TRBJ1-2, is DSGVTQTPKHLITATGQRVTLRCSPRSGDLSVYWYQQSLDQGLQFLIQYYNGEERAKGNILERFSAQQFPDLHSELNLSSLELGDSALYFCASSVDTGGYGYTFGSGTRLTVV.

The chain uses TRBV6-5 and TRBJ2-7; D remains ambiguous. This CDR3 spans 15 amino acids. Germline V lookup: CDR1 MNHEY, CDR2 SVGAGI. The ends were cut back, 5 bases at V and 2 bases at J, with 16 bases in the middle. CDR3 residues: CASSRNPGPTYEQYF. In DNA, the CDR3 is TGTGCCAGCAGTAGAAACCCGGGTCCAACCTACGAGCAGTACTTC.

As DNA, the CDR3 is TGTGCCTGGGGCTCACAGGGGTCTGAAGCTTTCTTT. Amino acids: CAWGSQGSEAFF. The chain couples TRBV30 to TRBJ1-1; TRBD1 matches at 7 bases. CDR3 size: 12 residues. V gave up 5 bases and J gave up 6 bases; unmatched junction bases: 6. Germline CDR1 is GTSNPN and CDR2 is SVGIG (reference sequence).

The rearrangement joins TRBV28 to TRBJ1-5; tentative D call: TRBD1 (6 bases). Germline assignment: CDR1 MDHEN and CDR2 SYDVKM. Trimming removed 4 bases at V and 12 bases at J, with 13 bases between. There are 12 residues in the CDR3. In nucleotides, the CDR3 is TGTGCCAGCAGTTCGGGGGGGCGGGTCCAGCATTTT. Translating it yields CASSSGGRVQHF.

V and J are TRBV4-1 and TRBJ2-1; 14 bases align to TRBD2. The V gene end was trimmed by 4 bases and the J gene end by 1 base; junction bases not matched to a gene: 15. Germline V gives CDR1 MGHRA, CDR2 YSYEKL. This CDR3 comprises 21 residues. CDR3 sequence: CASSPSGQTSGRAWSYNEQFF. CDR3 nucleotides: TGCGCCAGCAGCCCAAGCGGTCAGACTAGCGGGAGGGCCTGGTCCTACAATGAGCAGTTCTTC.

The CDR3 DNA reads as TGTGCCAGCAGTTCGCTAGCGGGTGGGATTACCGGGGAGCTGTTTTTT. Protein: CASSSLAGGITGELFF. The V gene is TRBV27, the J gene TRBJ2-2; 8 bases are shared with TRBD2. The V gene end was trimmed by 4 bases and the J gene end by 5 bases; junction bases not matched to a gene: 9. Germline CDR1 MNHEY, CDR2 SMNVEV (reference sequence). The CDR3 contains 16 residues.

The chain has TRBV5-4 and TRBJ1-3, with 10 bases that match TRBD1. Germline V gene lookup returns CDR1 SGHNT and CDR2 YYREEE (reference sequence). This CDR3 spans 15 amino acids. The J segment lost 4 bases and the V segment lost 2 bases, leaving 3 bases of the junction unmatched. The CDR3 bases are TGTGCCAGCAGCTTCCAGACAGGGGGCGGAAACACCATATATTTT. Amino acids: CASSFQTGGGNTIYF.

The chain combines TRBV7-2 with TRBJ2-3; 11 bases map to TRBD2. Trimming at V came to 3 bases and at J to 4 bases, leaving 12 bases not matched to a gene. CDR3 size: 18 residues. Germline loops: CDR1 SGHTA, CDR2 FQGNSA. The CDR3 loop reads CASSFNPLSGRASDTQYF. DNA of the CDR3: TGTGCCAGCAGCTTCAACCCTCTTAGCGGGAGGGCATCAGATACGCAGTATTTT.

The chain carries TRBV5-6 and TRBJ2-1; D is unresolved. Trimming cost V 4 bases and J 0 bases, with 11 bases left between them. This CDR3 is built from 15 residues. Germline V CDR1 and CDR2: SGHDT, YYEEEE. This chain's CDR3 is CASSPGISSYNEQFF. In DNA, the CDR3 is TGTGCCAGCAGCCCAGGCATTAGCTCCTACAATGAGCAGTTCTTC.

The chain employs TRBV5-8 and TRBJ1-5; D is unclear. Deletions cut 5 bases from V and 5 bases from J, with 23 bases between. The CDR3 is made up of 17 amino acids. Germline V lookup: CDR1 SGHTS, CDR2 YDEGEE. In DNA form, the CDR3 reads TGTGCCAGCAGGCTCCACCAGGTCCTCGGAAGTCATCAGCCCCAGCATTTT. Translating gives CASRLHQVLGSHQPQHF. The full variable domain, rest sourced from reference TRBV5-8 and TRBJ1-5, is EAGVTQSPTHLIKTRGQQATLRCSPISGHTSVYWYQQALGLGLQFLLWYDEGEERNRGNFPPRFSGRQFPNYSSELNVNALELEDSALYLCASRLHQVLGSHQPQHFGDGTRLSIL.

This clone was recorded once. The J gene is TRBJ2-3, the V gene TRBV24-1, with 8 nucleotides matching TRBD2. The CDR3 has 13 residues. Germline CDR1 KGHDR, CDR2 SFDVKD. With V trimmed by 8 bases and J by 3 bases, 3 bases remained unmatched. Written as DNA, the CDR3 is TGTGCCACCAAGGCGGGGGGTACAGATACGCAGTATTTT. Its translation: CATKAGGTDTQYF.

The J gene is TRBJ1-2, the V gene TRBV5-1; D ambiguous. V shed 2 bases and J shed 1 base, with 12 bases lying between them. This CDR3 contains 15 residues. Germline CDR1 is SGHRS and CDR2 is YFSETQ. CDR3 sequence: CASSFSAASNYGYTF. The CDR3 coding sequence is TGCGCCAGCAGCTTTTCTGCAGCTAGTAACTATGGCTACACCTTC.

This rearrangement joins TRBV7-3 to TRBJ1-5, with 8 nucleotides matching TRBD1. The length of the CDR3 is 17 residues. Germline values: CDR1 SGHTA, CDR2 FQGTGA. Trimming removed 2 bases from V and 1 base from J; junction bases left unmatched: 7. CDR3 nucleotides: TGTGCCAGCAGCTTATGGTTCACAGGGGGGAGCAATCAGCCCCAGCATTTT. Translated, it gives CASSLWFTGGSNQPQHF.

The V and J genes are TRBV6-1 and TRBJ1-3, with unresolved D. CDR1 is MNHNS, CDR2 SASEGT, per germline. V lost 3 bases to trimming and J lost 0 bases, with 15 bases between them. The CDR3 runs to 17 residues. Here the CDR3 reads CASSEFSSYNSGNTIYF. Here the CDR3 DNA reads TGTGCCAGCAGTGAGTTTTCGAGTTATAACTCTGGAAACACCATATATTTT.

CDR3 loop: CASSIADRLTDTQYF. CDR3 sequence (DNA): TGCGCCAGCAGCATAGCCGACAGACTCACAGATACGCAGTATTTT. The chain is built from TRBV5-1 and TRBJ2-3; weak D call: TRBD1 (5 bases). This CDR3 spans 15 amino acids. V dropped 4 bases and J dropped 2 bases, with 14 bases sitting between them. The germline gives CDR1 SGHRS, CDR2 YFSETQ.

This clone was seen a single time. The chain employs TRBV7-9 and TRBJ2-2; 12 nucleotides match TRBD2. V shed 7 bases and J 1 base; nucleotides not matched to a gene: 4. This CDR3 is built from 16 residues. In germline, CDR1 is SEHNR, CDR2 FQNEAQ (reference sequence). CDR3 coding DNA: TGTGCCAGCACCAAGGGACTAGCGGGGAACACCGGGGAGCTGTTTTTT. Its translation: CASTKGLAGNTGELFF.

The chain recombines TRBV6-5 with TRBJ1-5, with 10 nucleotides matching TRBD1. The CDR3 covers 15 residues. V lost 3 bases to trimming and J lost 4 bases; unmatched junction nucleotides: 3. CDR1 is MNHEY and CDR2 is SVGAGI in the germline V gene. This CDR3 reads CASSYRQGANQPQHF. In nucleotides, the CDR3 is TGTGCCAGCAGTTATCGACAGGGGGCTAATCAGCCCCAGCATTTT.

This clone was picked up one time. The CDR3 DNA reads TGTGCCAGCTCACCGCGGTCAGGGTGGGGAGGAGAGCAGTACTTC. This encodes CASSPRSGWGGEQYF. The V call is TRBV18, the J call TRBJ2-7, with a possible D match to TRBD2 (6 bases). There are 15 residues in the CDR3. Germline CDR1 reads KGHSH; CDR2 reads LQKENI. Trimming removed 3 bases at V and 7 bases at J, with 19 bases between.